These T cell receptor beta chains were read from a single sample in a study of T cells after yellow fever vaccination. In TCRdb, the 5' RACE reads were re-called with MiXCR into one record per CDR3 protein. The sample carries a few hundred thousand distinct CDR3 sequences, 18% recorded once. Sequenced material: PBMCs, taken before the yellow fever booster vaccination. These receptors were obtained from a man younger than 30 who received the YFV17D yellow fever vaccine. CDR3s include the opening cysteine and the closing phenylalanine or tryptophan. Each record gives: D gene, clone size, V gene, J gene, CDR3 DNA, CDR3 protein. A D gene is named only where the DNA matches it firmly. Expanded clones are given a class, and other clones once, few, many or no size at all.

d_gene: -
abundance: -
v_gene: TRBV5-1
j_gene: TRBJ2-5
CDR3nt: TGCGCCAGCAGCTCAGCCTCGGGTACGGAGACCCAGTACTTC
CDR3aa: CASSSASGTETQYF

d_gene: TRBD1
abundance: few
v_gene: TRBV5-6
j_gene: TRBJ2-5
CDR3nt: TGTGCCAGCAGCCACGACAGGGCTTGGGAGACCCAGTACTTC
CDR3aa: CASSHDRAWETQYF

d_gene: -
abundance: -
v_gene: TRBV9
j_gene: TRBJ1-1
CDR3nt: TGTGCCAGCAGCCCCGTAGGACGGCTCATGAACACTGAAGCTTTCTTT
CDR3aa: CASSPVGRLMNTEAFF

d_gene: -
abundance: many
v_gene: TRBV29-1
j_gene: TRBJ1-2
CDR3nt: TGCAGCGTTGAAGGAGGGGCTGGAGCTAGGGGCTACACCTTC
CDR3aa: CSVEGGAGARGYTF

d_gene: -
abundance: few
v_gene: TRBV2
j_gene: TRBJ2-3
CDR3nt: TGTGCCAGCATGGGGGGAAAGCTCCGCACAGATACGCAGTATTTT
CDR3aa: CASMGGKLRTDTQYF

d_gene: -
abundance: -
v_gene: TRBV5-8
j_gene: TRBJ2-3
CDR3nt: TGTGCCAGCAGATCAGGGTATCGGGCAGATACGCAGTATTTT
CDR3aa: CASRSGYRADTQYF

d_gene: TRBD2
abundance: -
v_gene: TRBV20-1
j_gene: TRBJ2-7
CDR3nt: TGCAGTGCGGTTAGCGGGGGCCTCTCCTACGAGCAGTACTTC
CDR3aa: CSAVSGGLSYEQYF

d_gene: TRBD2
abundance: -
v_gene: TRBV6-5
j_gene: TRBJ2-4
CDR3nt: TGTGCCAGCCGTCAGGGGCTCCAGCGGGGGGTTCAGTACTTC
CDR3aa: CASRQGLQRGVQYF

d_gene: -
abundance: -
v_gene: TRBV12-3/TRBV12-4
j_gene: TRBJ2-6
CDR3nt: TGTGCCAGCAGTTTAGGGGCTATAGTGGGTCGTATTACCTCTGGGGCCAACGTCCTGACTTTC
CDR3aa: CASSLGAIVGRITSGANVLTF

d_gene: -
abundance: few
v_gene: TRBV5-4
j_gene: TRBJ2-5
CDR3nt: TGTGCCAGCGCCCGGACAAACCAAGAGACCCAGTACTTC
CDR3aa: CASARTNQETQYF

d_gene: TRBD1
abundance: -
v_gene: TRBV27
j_gene: TRBJ2-7
CDR3nt: TGTGCCAGCAGTCCGACAGGGGGCGGCTACGAGCAGTACTTC
CDR3aa: CASSPTGGGYEQYF

d_gene: -
abundance: few
v_gene: TRBV9
j_gene: TRBJ2-5
CDR3nt: TGTGCCAGCAGCGTTAGGGCAGAACAAGAGACCCAGTACTTC
CDR3aa: CASSVRAEQETQYF

d_gene: -
abundance: few
v_gene: TRBV11-2
j_gene: TRBJ2-1
CDR3nt: TGTGCCAGCAGTCCACCGGGGACCCACTACAATGAGCAGTTCTTC
CDR3aa: CASSPPGTHYNEQFF

d_gene: -
abundance: -
v_gene: TRBV21-1
j_gene: TRBJ1-3
CDR3nt: TGTGCCAGCACCCAAAGACGGGGTACTCCTAGCTCTGGAAACACCATATATTTT
CDR3aa: CASTQRRGTPSSGNTIYF

d_gene: TRBD1
abundance: few
v_gene: TRBV27
j_gene: TRBJ1-1
CDR3nt: TGTGCCAGCAGTTCGGGACAGGAGAACACTGAAGCTTTCTTT
CDR3aa: CASSSGQENTEAFF

d_gene: TRBD1
abundance: few
v_gene: TRBV4-2
j_gene: TRBJ1-1
CDR3nt: TGTGCCAGCAGCCAAGACATACCGGGACAGAGTACTAACACTGAAGCTTTCTTT
CDR3aa: CASSQDIPGQSTNTEAFF

d_gene: TRBD1
abundance: few
v_gene: TRBV5-6
j_gene: TRBJ1-5
CDR3nt: TGTGCCAGCAGCTTGGCGGACAGGGATAATCAGCCCCAGCATTTT
CDR3aa: CASSLADRDNQPQHF

d_gene: TRBD1
abundance: few
v_gene: TRBV6-1
j_gene: TRBJ2-1
CDR3nt: TGTGCCAGCAGTGAGACGACAGGGTCCTACAATGAGCAGTTCTTC
CDR3aa: CASSETTGSYNEQFF

d_gene: TRBD2
abundance: -
v_gene: TRBV12-3/TRBV12-4
j_gene: TRBJ2-3
CDR3nt: TGTGCCAGCAGTTTAACCCCCCCGACTAGCGCGGATACGCAGTATTTT
CDR3aa: CASSLTPPTSADTQYF

d_gene: -
abundance: many
v_gene: TRBV5-1
j_gene: TRBJ1-1
CDR3nt: TGCGCCAGCAGCTTGGGGGGAGTCGACACTGAAGCTTTCTTT
CDR3aa: CASSLGGVDTEAFF

d_gene: TRBD2
abundance: few
v_gene: TRBV27
j_gene: TRBJ2-3
CDR3nt: TGTGCCAGCAGTTTTTACCCCACTAGCGGGGGTAGCACAGATACGCAGTATTTT
CDR3aa: CASSFYPTSGGSTDTQYF

d_gene: TRBD1
abundance: many
v_gene: TRBV5-1
j_gene: TRBJ2-2
CDR3nt: TGCGCCAGCAGCGATGACAGGGGGCCGTACACCGGGGAGCTGTTTTTT
CDR3aa: CASSDDRGPYTGELFF

d_gene: TRBD1
abundance: -
v_gene: TRBV12-3/TRBV12-4
j_gene: TRBJ2-5
CDR3nt: TGTGCCAGCAGTTTCGGGACAGGGGTGCAGGAGACCCAGTACTTC
CDR3aa: CASSFGTGVQETQYF

d_gene: -
abundance: -
v_gene: TRBV7-8
j_gene: TRBJ1-2
CDR3nt: TGTGCCAGCACCCCTACGAGGACCCCCTTTCACTATGGCTACACCTTC
CDR3aa: CASTPTRTPFHYGYTF

d_gene: -
abundance: few
v_gene: TRBV11-3
j_gene: TRBJ1-4
CDR3nt: TGTGCCAGCAGCTTAAGCTTCGGAGCGCAGCTATTTTTT
CDR3aa: CASSLSFGAQLFF

d_gene: -
abundance: few
v_gene: TRBV5-1
j_gene: TRBJ2-1
CDR3nt: TGCGCCAGCGCAAGGGCGTTGAATGAGCAGTTCTTC
CDR3aa: CASARALNEQFF

d_gene: TRBD2
abundance: -
v_gene: TRBV24-1
j_gene: TRBJ2-5
CDR3nt: TGTGCCACCAGTGGGGCTAGCGGGGCACAAGAGACCCAGTACTTC
CDR3aa: CATSGASGAQETQYF

d_gene: -
abundance: -
v_gene: TRBV20-1
j_gene: TRBJ1-1
CDR3nt: TGCAGTGCTACGGTCCCCGGGGGGACAACTGAAGCTTTCTTT
CDR3aa: CSATVPGGTTEAFF

d_gene: TRBD1
abundance: -
v_gene: TRBV2
j_gene: TRBJ2-7
CDR3nt: TGTGCCAGCAGTGGTAGGGACAGGGTGTTAGAGCAGTACTTC
CDR3aa: CASSGRDRVLEQYF

d_gene: -
abundance: many
v_gene: TRBV5-1
j_gene: TRBJ2-1
CDR3nt: TGCGCCAGCAAGCCCCTTGGTGGGAATGACAATGAGCAGTTCTTC
CDR3aa: CASKPLGGNDNEQFF

d_gene: -
abundance: -
v_gene: TRBV20-1
j_gene: TRBJ2-3
CDR3nt: TGCAGTGCTAGTGTGTGGGTAAACACAGATACGCAGTATTTT
CDR3aa: CSASVWVNTDTQYF

d_gene: TRBD2
abundance: many
v_gene: TRBV15
j_gene: TRBJ2-1
CDR3nt: TGTGCCACCAGCAGAGGTGGGACTAGCGGATACAATGAGCAGTTCTTC
CDR3aa: CATSRGGTSGYNEQFF

d_gene: -
abundance: few
v_gene: TRBV11-3
j_gene: TRBJ2-5
CDR3nt: TGTGCCAGCAGCTTCGGTCAGGAAGAGACCCAGTACTTC
CDR3aa: CASSFGQEETQYF

d_gene: -
abundance: -
v_gene: TRBV4-2
j_gene: TRBJ1-1
CDR3nt: TGTGCCAGCAGCCAAGGTCCCACAGGGATGAACACTGAAGCTTTCTTT
CDR3aa: CASSQGPTGMNTEAFF

d_gene: -
abundance: -
v_gene: TRBV4-3
j_gene: TRBJ2-2
CDR3nt: TGCGCCAGCAGCTTAGGACTGCCGAACACCGGGGAGCTGTTTTTT
CDR3aa: CASSLGLPNTGELFF

d_gene: -
abundance: few
v_gene: TRBV7-2
j_gene: TRBJ1-2
CDR3nt: TGTGCCAGCAGCCCACGAGGGTATGGTGGCTACACCTTC
CDR3aa: CASSPRGYGGYTF

d_gene: -
abundance: once
v_gene: TRBV7-9
j_gene: TRBJ2-4
CDR3nt: TGTGCCAGCAGCTTAGCAGGCGGACTAGCCAAAAACATTCAGTACTTC
CDR3aa: CASSLAGGLAKNIQYF

d_gene: -
abundance: -
v_gene: TRBV12-3/TRBV12-4
j_gene: TRBJ2-3
CDR3nt: TGTGCCAGCGGGATTAACACAGATACGCAGTATTTT
CDR3aa: CASGINTDTQYF

d_gene: -
abundance: few
v_gene: TRBV7-2
j_gene: TRBJ2-3
CDR3nt: TGTGCCAGCAGCTTAAATCCAAGGGCCACAGATACGCAGTATTTT
CDR3aa: CASSLNPRATDTQYF

d_gene: -
abundance: -
v_gene: TRBV7-9
j_gene: TRBJ1-1
CDR3nt: TGTGCCAGCAACCCGACTGGGAACACTGAAGCTTTCTTT
CDR3aa: CASNPTGNTEAFF

d_gene: -
abundance: few
v_gene: TRBV29-1
j_gene: TRBJ2-1
CDR3nt: TGCAGCGTTGAACGCAATGAGCAGTTCTTC
CDR3aa: CSVERNEQFF

d_gene: TRBD1
abundance: -
v_gene: TRBV6-1
j_gene: TRBJ2-3
CDR3nt: TGTGCCAGCAGACCGGGACAGGGGAGGACAGATACGCAGTATTTT
CDR3aa: CASRPGQGRTDTQYF

d_gene: -
abundance: -
v_gene: TRBV20-1
j_gene: TRBJ1-6
CDR3nt: TGCAGTGCTCCACCCCAAGGGTCCCTTTATAATTCACCCCTCCACTTT
CDR3aa: CSAPPQGSLYNSPLHF

d_gene: -
abundance: -
v_gene: TRBV11-2
j_gene: TRBJ1-1
CDR3nt: TGTGCCAGCAGCTTAGTATTCACAGCCCGCGCGGACACTGAAGCTTTCTTT
CDR3aa: CASSLVFTARADTEAFF

d_gene: TRBD1
abundance: -
v_gene: TRBV24-1
j_gene: TRBJ1-5
CDR3nt: TGTGCCACCAGTGAACAAGGACAGGGTAATCAGCCCCAGCATTTT
CDR3aa: CATSEQGQGNQPQHF

d_gene: TRBD2
abundance: few
v_gene: TRBV12-3/TRBV12-4
j_gene: TRBJ2-3
CDR3nt: TGTGCCAGCAGTTACGAAGCGGGGGGGCGGACAGATACGCAGTATTTT
CDR3aa: CASSYEAGGRTDTQYF

d_gene: -
abundance: few
v_gene: TRBV29-1
j_gene: TRBJ2-3
CDR3nt: TGCAGCGTTGAAGATTGGGGCGGGGGACATAGCGCATCAGATACGCAGTATTTT
CDR3aa: CSVEDWGGGHSASDTQYF

d_gene: -
abundance: few
v_gene: TRBV6-5
j_gene: TRBJ2-2
CDR3nt: TGTGCCAGCAGTTACCAGGGATACACCGGGGAGCTGTTTTTT
CDR3aa: CASSYQGYTGELFF

d_gene: -
abundance: -
v_gene: TRBV4-2
j_gene: TRBJ2-3
CDR3nt: TGTGCCAGCAGCCCGGAGGAACTAGCCAATACGCAGTATTTT
CDR3aa: CASSPEELANTQYF

d_gene: -
abundance: few
v_gene: TRBV20-1
j_gene: TRBJ1-1
CDR3nt: TGCAGTGCTAGAGGCAAAGCAGGGGCCACTGAAGCTTTCTTT
CDR3aa: CSARGKAGATEAFF

d_gene: -
abundance: few
v_gene: TRBV3-1
j_gene: TRBJ2-5
CDR3nt: TGTGCCAGCAGCCAGCAGTCGGGCCCCCAAGAGACCCAGTACTTC
CDR3aa: CASSQQSGPQETQYF

d_gene: TRBD2
abundance: -
v_gene: TRBV25-1
j_gene: TRBJ2-3
CDR3nt: TGTGCCAGCAGTGGGGGACTAGCGGGGGCAGGGGATACGCAGTATTTT
CDR3aa: CASSGGLAGAGDTQYF